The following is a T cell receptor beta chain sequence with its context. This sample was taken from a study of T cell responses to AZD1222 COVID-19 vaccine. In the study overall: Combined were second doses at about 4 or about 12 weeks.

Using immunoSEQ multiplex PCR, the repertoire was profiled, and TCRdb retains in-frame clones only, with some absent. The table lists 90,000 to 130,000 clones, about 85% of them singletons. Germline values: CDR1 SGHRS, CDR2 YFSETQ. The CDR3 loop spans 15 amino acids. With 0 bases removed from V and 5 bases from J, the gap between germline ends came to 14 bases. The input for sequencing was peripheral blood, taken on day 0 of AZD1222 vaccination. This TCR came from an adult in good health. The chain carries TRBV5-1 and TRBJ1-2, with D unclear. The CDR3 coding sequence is TGCGCCAGCAGCTTGGATTCGAACCCAAGGTATGGCTACACCTTC. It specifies CASSLDSNPRYGYTF. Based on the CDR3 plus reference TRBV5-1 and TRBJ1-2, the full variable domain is KAGVTQTPRYLIKTRGQQVTLSCSPISGHRSVSWYQQTPGQGLQFLFEYFSETQRNKGNFPGRFSGRQFSNSRSEMNVSTLELGDSALYLCASSLDSNPRYGYTFGSGTRLTVV.